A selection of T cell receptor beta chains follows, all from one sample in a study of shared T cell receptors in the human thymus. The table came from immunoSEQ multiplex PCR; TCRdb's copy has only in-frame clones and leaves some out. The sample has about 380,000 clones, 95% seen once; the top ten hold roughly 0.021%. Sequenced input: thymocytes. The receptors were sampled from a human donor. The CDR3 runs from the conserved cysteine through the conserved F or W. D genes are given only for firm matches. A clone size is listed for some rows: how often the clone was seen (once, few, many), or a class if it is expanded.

TGTGCCAGCAGTTACTCGGAGGGGAACACTGAAGCTTTCTTT CASSYSEGNTEAFF - - TRBJ1-1 TRBV6-5
TGTGCCACCGTACCGGGACTGCACTACGAGCAGTACTTC CATVPGLHYEQYF - - TRBJ2-7 TRBV6-6
TGTGCCAGCAGTTCGGGAACGGGACAGCTAAATGAGCAGTTCTTC CASSSGTGQLNEQFF once TRBD1 TRBJ2-1 TRBV27
TGCGCCAGCAGCAATAGGGGGCCCGGGGAGCTGTTTTTT CASSNRGPGELFF - TRBD1 TRBJ2-2 TRBV5-1
TGTGCCAGCTCACGCCCAGCACCGGGACAGGAATACGAGCAGTACTTC CASSRPAPGQEYEQYF - TRBD1 TRBJ2-7 TRBV18
TGTGCCAGCAGTCCGGGACAGTCGGGGGAAAAACTGTTTTTT CASSPGQSGEKLFF once TRBD1 TRBJ1-4 TRBV6-6
TGTGCCACCAGCCAGGGGAGGACTAACTATGGCTACACCTTC CATSQGRTNYGYTF - - TRBJ1-2 TRBV6-5
TGCAGCGTCTCCGGGGGGGCGACAAGCTCCTACGAGCAGTACTTC CSVSGGATSSYEQYF once TRBD2 TRBJ2-7 TRBV29-1
TGTGCCAGCAGTCCGACAGGGCTTACTGAAGCTTTCTTT CASSPTGLTEAFF - TRBD1 TRBJ1-1 TRBV6-7
TGTGCCAGCAGTTTGGGGCGCCTGCGAGAGACCCAGTACTTC CASSLGRLRETQYF - - TRBJ2-5 TRBV27
TGTGCCAGCAGCTTAGACGCACTAGCGGGAGGCAATGAGCAGTTCTTC CASSLDALAGGNEQFF - TRBD2 TRBJ2-1 TRBV7-2
TGCAGTCCGAATGGGACAGTGGCCTTC CSPNGTVAF - TRBD1 TRBJ1-2 TRBV20-1
TGTGCCAGCAGCTTTTCCGGGACTGGGTCCTACGAGCAGTACTTC CASSFSGTGSYEQYF once - TRBJ2-7 TRBV7-2
TGTGCCAGCAGCGTGGGCGGAAGCTCCTACGAGCAGTACTTC CASSVGGSSYEQYF - - TRBJ2-7 TRBV9
TGCGCCAGCAGCTTGGGGGTCCTCAGCACAGATACGCAGTATTTT CASSLGVLSTDTQYF - - TRBJ2-3 TRBV5-1
TGTGCCAGCTCACCACCAGACGTCTACGAGCAGTACTTC CASSPPDVYEQYF - - TRBJ2-7 TRBV18
TGCGCCAGCAGCCAGAGTAGCGGGAGCCTCTCCTACGAGCAGTACTTC CASSQSSGSLSYEQYF - TRBD2 TRBJ2-7 TRBV4-1
TGTGCCAGCAGTTTACAAGGCCTACTACACTCTGGGGCCAACGTCCTGACTTTC CASSLQGLLHSGANVLTF - - TRBJ2-6 TRBV28
TGTGCCAGCAGCTTAATAGTCTCTGGAAACACCATATATTTT CASSLIVSGNTIYF - - TRBJ1-3 TRBV4-2
TGTGCCACCAGCAGAGATGGGCAGACGGATACGCAGTATTTT CATSRDGQTDTQYF - - TRBJ2-3 TRBV15
TGTGCCAGCAGCCAAGCGGGCGGTGGCTACGAGCAGTACTTC CASSQAGGGYEQYF - - TRBJ2-7 TRBV14
TGTGCCAGCAGTGGAGGACAGGGGGCCTACGAGCAGTACTTC CASSGGQGAYEQYF - TRBD1 TRBJ2-7 TRBV27
TGTGCCAGCAGTCCCCCGCCGGGGGGCATCTACGAGCAGTACTTC CASSPPPGGIYEQYF - - TRBJ2-7 TRBV6-5
TGTGCCAGCAGTTCACGACCCGAACACCGGGACAGGGGCTTTGAAGCTTTCTTT CASSSRPEHRDRGFEAFF - TRBD1 TRBJ1-1 TRBV28
TGTGCCAGCAGCTTAGAGGTAGCGGTTGGGCCAGAGACCCAGTACTTC CASSLEVAVGPETQYF - - TRBJ2-5 TRBV11-2
TGTGCCACCAGCAGAGCCAGGGGGCAAACCCCCCCCGCGACTCACTATGGCTACACCTTC CATSRARGQTPPATHYGYTF - TRBD1 TRBJ1-2 TRBV15
TGTGCCAGCAGGGACAAACAGGGTGGCAATCAGCCCCAGCATTTT CASRDKQGGNQPQHF once - TRBJ1-5 TRBV2
TGTGCCAGCAGCGATGGACTAGCGGGCCTATACAATGAGCAGTTCTTC CASSDGLAGLYNEQFF - TRBD2 TRBJ2-1 TRBV7-2
TGTGCCAGTAGTATTGAGACTAGCGGGAGCACAGATACGCAGTATTTT CASSIETSGSTDTQYF - TRBD2 TRBJ2-3 TRBV19
TGTGCCAGTATGGACAATTTGAACACTGAAGCTTTCTTT CASMDNLNTEAFF - - TRBJ1-1 TRBV19
TGTGCCAGCAGAGTGGAAGGGGAGACCTACGAGCAGTACTTC CASRVEGETYEQYF - - TRBJ2-7 TRBV7-2
TGTGCCAGCAGCCCCCGGGGGGGCCGTAATCAGCCCCAGCATTTT CASSPRGGRNQPQHF - - TRBJ1-5 TRBV9
TGTGCCAGCAGCTTTGCGGGGCCCTTCCGCACAGATACGCAGTATTTT CASSFAGPFRTDTQYF - - TRBJ2-3 TRBV7-6
TGTGCCAGCAGTTACGGAACTGAAGCTTTCTTT CASSYGTEAFF - - TRBJ1-1 TRBV28
TGTGCCAGCAGCTTAGTGGGAGGGCCCATCAATGAGCAGTTCTTC CASSLVGGPINEQFF once TRBD2 TRBJ2-1 TRBV7-6